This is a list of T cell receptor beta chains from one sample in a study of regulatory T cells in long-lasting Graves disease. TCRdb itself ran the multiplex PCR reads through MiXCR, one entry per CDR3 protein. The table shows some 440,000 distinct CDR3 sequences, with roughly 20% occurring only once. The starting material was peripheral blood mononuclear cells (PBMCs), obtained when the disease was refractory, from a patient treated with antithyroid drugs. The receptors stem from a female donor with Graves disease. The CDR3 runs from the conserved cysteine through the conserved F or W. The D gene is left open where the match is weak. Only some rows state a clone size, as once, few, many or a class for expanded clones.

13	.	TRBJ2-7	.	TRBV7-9	TGTGCCAGCAGCCAATCGGGGACCTACGAGCAGTACTTC	CASSQSGTYEQYF
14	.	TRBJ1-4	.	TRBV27	TGTGCCAGCAGTTTATCCCTGTTTGGGAAAAAACTGTTTTTT	CASSLSLFGKKLFF
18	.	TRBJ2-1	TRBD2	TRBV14	TGTGCCAGCAGCCAACGTATTAGCGGGAGGGGGTCCTACAATGAGCAGTTCTTC	CASSQRISGRGSYNEQFF
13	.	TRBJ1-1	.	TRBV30	TGTGCCTGGAGTGTAATAGGGAACACTGAAGCTTTCTTT	CAWSVIGNTEAFF
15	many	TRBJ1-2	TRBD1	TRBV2	TGTGCCAGCAGTGAAGGGCAGGGGGCTCTAGGTGGCTACACCTTC	CASSEGQGALGGYTF
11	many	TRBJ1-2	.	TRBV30	TGTGCCTGGTTGTCACTGCGAGGCTACACCTTC	CAWLSLRGYTF
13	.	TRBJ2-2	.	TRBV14	TGTGCCAGCAGCCTCCCGGGACCCGGGGAGCTGTTTTTT	CASSLPGPGELFF
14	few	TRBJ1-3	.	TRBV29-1	TGCAGCGTTGAAGAGGGAGGTTGGGGAAACACCATATATTTT	CSVEEGGWGNTIYF
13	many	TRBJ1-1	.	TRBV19	TGTGCCAGTAGTATAGCATGGGGGGCAGAAGCTTTCTTT	CASSIAWGAEAFF
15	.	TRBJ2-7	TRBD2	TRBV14	TGTGCCAGCAGCCAAGACGGTAGCGGGTGGTACGAGCAGTACTTC	CASSQDGSGWYEQYF
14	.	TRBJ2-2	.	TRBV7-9	TGTGCCAGCAGCTTGGTAGGTGCAGGCGGGGAGCTGTTTTTT	CASSLVGAGGELFF
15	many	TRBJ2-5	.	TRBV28	TGTGCCAGCAGTCCCCGGACACCCCGGCAAGAGACCCAGTACTTC	CASSPRTPRQETQYF
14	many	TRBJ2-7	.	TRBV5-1	TGCGCCAGCAGCTTCGGGTTAACGGCCTACGAGCAGTACTTC	CASSFGLTAYEQYF
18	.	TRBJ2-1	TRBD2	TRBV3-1	TGTGCCAGCAGCCAAGGGACTGGTCTAGCGGGAGACCCTAATGAGCAGTTCTTC	CASSQGTGLAGDPNEQFF
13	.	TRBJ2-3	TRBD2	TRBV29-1	TGCAGCGTGGTGGGACTAGCGGAGACTTCACGGTATTTT	CSVVGLAETSRYF